This TCR beta chain comes out of a study of cytomegalovirus exposure and HLA in healthy donors. General study points: The study carried out a later analysis of TCR beta sequences. It associated around 17,000 of them with specific HLA alleles at a false discovery rate of 0.05.

Primers: 60 Vbeta forward and 13 Jbeta reverse. Libraries were prepared by immunoSEQ multiplex PCR; TCRdb keeps only in-frame clonotypes and omits some of them. The table records 150,000 to 200,000 clones, roughly 77% of them present only once. Germline loops: CDR1 GTSNPN, CDR2 SVGIG (reference sequence). The junction had 5 bases not matched to a gene; V was cut back by 3 bases and J by 2 bases. The CDR3 runs to 14 residues. A note on this clone: Its matching antigen is unknown.

The chain employs TRBV30 and TRBJ1-2; 8 bases are shared with TRBD1. Material for sequencing was PBMCs. This TCR derives from a middle-aged man in good health and CMV-seropositive. In nucleotides, the CDR3 is TGTGCCTGGAGGGGCAGGGGGCGAAACTATGGCTACACCTTC. This encodes CAWRGRGRNYGYTF.